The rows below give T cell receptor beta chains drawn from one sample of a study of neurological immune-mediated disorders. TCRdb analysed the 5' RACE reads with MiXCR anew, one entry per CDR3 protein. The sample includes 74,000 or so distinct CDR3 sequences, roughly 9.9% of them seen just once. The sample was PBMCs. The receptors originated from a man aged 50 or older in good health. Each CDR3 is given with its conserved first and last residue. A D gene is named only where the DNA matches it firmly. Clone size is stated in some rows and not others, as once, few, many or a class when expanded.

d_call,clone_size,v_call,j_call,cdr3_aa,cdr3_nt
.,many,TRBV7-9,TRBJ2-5,CASSLSGETQYF,TGTGCCAGCAGCTTATCCGGGGAGACCCAGTACTTC
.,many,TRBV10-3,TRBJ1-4,CAISEHATGREKLFF,TGTGCCATCAGTGAACACGCGACAGGACGTGAAAAACTGTTTTTT
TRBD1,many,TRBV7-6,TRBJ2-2,CASTPVPVRGLANTGELFF,TGTGCCAGCACCCCCGTCCCCGTCAGGGGGCTGGCGAACACCGGGGAGCTGTTTTTT
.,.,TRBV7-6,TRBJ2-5,CASSYDTRDQETQYF,TGTGCCAGCAGCTACGATACCCGAGATCAAGAGACCCAGTACTTC
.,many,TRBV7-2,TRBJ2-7,CASSVIYYEQYF,TGTGCCAGCAGCGTAATATACTACGAGCAGTACTTC
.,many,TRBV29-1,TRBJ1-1,CSVETRQGRMNTEAFF,TGCAGCGTTGAAACGAGGCAGGGGAGAATGAACACTGAAGCTTTCTTT
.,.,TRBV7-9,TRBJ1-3,CASSLEAGNTIYF,TGTGCCAGCAGCTTGGAGGCTGGAAACACAATATATTTT
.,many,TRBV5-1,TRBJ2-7,CASSPQGREQYF,TGCGCCAGCAGCCCCCAGGGACGCGAGCAGTACTTC
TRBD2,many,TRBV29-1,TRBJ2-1,CSVEGTSGRSGNEQFF,TGCAGCGTCGAAGGGACTAGCGGGAGGTCGGGCAATGAGCAGTTCTTC
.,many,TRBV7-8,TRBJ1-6,CASSLALGNYSPLHF,TGTGCCAGCAGCTTAGCCCTTGGGAATTATTCACCCCTCCACTTT
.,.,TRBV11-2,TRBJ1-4,CPSSLATWGGANEKLFF,TGTCCCAGCAGCTTAGCAACCTGGGGGGGCGCTAATGAAAAACTGTTTTTT
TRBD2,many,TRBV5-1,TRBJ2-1,CASSPSASGPYNEQFF,TGCGCCAGCAGCCCCTCCGCTAGCGGGCCGTACAATGAGCAGTTCTTC
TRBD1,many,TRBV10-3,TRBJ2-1,CAISEGQGGNEQFF,TGTGCCATCAGTGAGGGACAGGGGGGCAATGAGCAGTTCTTC
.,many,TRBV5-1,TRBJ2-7,CASSFNGHYEQYF,TGCGCCAGCAGCTTTAACGGGCACTACGAGCAGTACTTC
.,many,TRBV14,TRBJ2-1,CASSPTWGDEQFF,TGTGCCAGCAGCCCTACCTGGGGGGATGAGCAGTTCTTC
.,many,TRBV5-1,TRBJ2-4,CASSPDRAKNIQYF,TGCGCCAGCAGCCCGGACAGAGCCAAAAACATTCAGTACTTC
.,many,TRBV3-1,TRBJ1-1,CASSQDRRGSEAFF,TGTGCCAGCAGCCAAGATAGGCGGGGGTCTGAAGCTTTCTTT
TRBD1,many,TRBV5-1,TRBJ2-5,CASSAGQGQETQYF,TGCGCCAGTTCGGCGGGACAGGGGCAAGAGACCCAGTACTTC
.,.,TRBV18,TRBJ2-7,CASSPARSLGEQYF,TGTGCCAGCTCACCAGCCCGGTCTTTGGGCGAGCAGTACTTC
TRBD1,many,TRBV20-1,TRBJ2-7,CSAQGAASYEQYF,TGCAGTGCTCAGGGGGCGGCATCCTACGAGCAGTACTTC
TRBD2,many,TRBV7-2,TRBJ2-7,CASSLGGLAGSYEQYF,TGTGCCAGCAGCTTAGGAGGACTAGCGGGCTCCTACGAGCAGTACTTC
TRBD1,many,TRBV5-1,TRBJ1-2,CASRQGTYGYTF,TGCGCCAGCAGACAGGGGACCTATGGCTACACCTTC